These 21 T cell receptor beta chains were sequenced from one sample in a study of T cells in Graves' hyperthyroidism and ophthalmopathy. TCR beta CDR3 region amplification was performed from RNA transcripts. First-round RT-PCR with HTBI primers amplified the TCR CDR3 region. One entry per CDR3 protein, called by TCRdb with MiXCR from the multiplex PCR reads. The table includes roughly 300,000 distinct CDR3 sequences, 18% detected once. The sample consisted of blood. The origin of the receptors is a woman in her forties or fifties with Graves' hyperthyroidism.

This clonotype showed up just a few times. The chain has TRBV7-2 and TRBJ1-2; D call uncertain. Trimming stripped 5 bases from V and 3 bases from J, with 25 bases between. There are 18 residues in the CDR3. Per the germline V gene, CDR1 is SGHTA and CDR2 is FQGNSA. The CDR3 loop is CASSPNPPNLGWDYGYTF. The CDR3, as DNA: TGTGCCAGCAGCCCAAATCCCCCAAACCTGGGGTGGGACTATGGCTACACCTTC.

The V and J genes are TRBV6-5 and TRBJ2-1; D unclear. CDR1 MNHEY and CDR2 SVGAGI come from the germline V gene. The CDR3 has 13 amino acids. V was cut by 2 bases and J by 10 bases, with 12 bases left in between. The CDR3 sequence: CASSYTEQLEQFF. In DNA, the CDR3 is TGTGCCAGCAGTTACACCGAACAGTTAGAGCAGTTCTTC.

This clonotype was picked up many times. This sequence joins TRBV5-6 and TRBJ2-1; D remains ambiguous. Trimming removed 0 bases at V and 8 bases at J, with 9 bases between. The CDR3 contains 13 residues. Germline assignment: CDR1 SGHDT and CDR2 YYEEEE. Written as DNA, the CDR3 is TGTGCCAGCAGCTTGGACCACTCCGATGAGCAGTTCTTC. As protein: CASSLDHSDEQFF.

In its sample, this clonotype was seen a few times. The chain carries TRBV5-6 and TRBJ2-1; the match to TRBD1 covers 10 bases. V trimming: 6 bases; J trimming: 5 bases; junction bases outside the gene matches: 5. Per germline, CDR1 SGHDT and CDR2 YYEEEE. CDR3 length equals 14 residues. CDR3 protein: CASKTGGEHNEQFF. The CDR3 DNA follows: TGTGCCAGCAAGACAGGGGGCGAGCACAATGAGCAGTTCTTC.

This clonotype was picked up many times. The rearrangement links TRBV2 to TRBJ1-2; no firm D call. Germline loops: CDR1 SNHLY, CDR2 FYNNEI. Trimming took 6 bases from V and 2 from J, leaving 13 bases between them. This CDR3 has 14 amino acids. In nucleotides, the CDR3 is TGTGCCAGCAGGGTCCCCCAGACGAACTATGGCTACACCTTC. Translating it yields CASRVPQTNYGYTF. The full variable domain, with the rest looked up from reference TRBV2 and TRBJ1-2, is EPEVTQTPSHQVTQMGQEVILRCVPISNHLYFYWYRQILGQKVEFLVSFYNNEISEKSEIFDDQFSVERPDGSNFTLKIRSTKLEDSAMYFCASRVPQTNYGYTFGSGTRLTVV.

V and J are TRBV11-2 and TRBJ2-5; a possible D gene is TRBD1 (5 bases). The V end was cut by 1 base, the J end by 5 bases, with 14 bases between. The length of the CDR3 is 15 residues. Germline V CDR1 and CDR2: SGHAT, FQNNGV. The DNA of the CDR3 is TGTGCCAGCAGCTTAGTCCCCAGGGTTGGCGAGACCCAGTACTTC. This sequence encodes CASSLVPRVGETQYF.

This clonotype has a count of ten or more. V is TRBV10-1 and J is TRBJ1-1, with TRBD1 matching 10 bases. Per the germline V gene, CDR1 is WNHNN and CDR2 is SYGVQD (reference sequence). The junction had 5 bases not matched to a gene; V was cut back by 2 bases and J by 11 bases. This CDR3 has 13 residues. In DNA, the CDR3 is TGCGCCAGCAGTGAGCCGGGACAGGGGCCGGCTTTCTTT. Encoded protein: CASSEPGQGPAFF.

The chain uses TRBV12-3 or TRBV12-4 and TRBJ1-2, with D possibly being TRBD1 (5 bases). CDR3 length equals 15 residues. The germline V and J ends were trimmed by 2 bases and 2 bases, with 12 bases remaining between them. The CDR3 region has the DNA TGTGCCAGCAGTTTATGGGACCCCCGGAACTATGGCTACACCTTC. Translated, it gives CASSLWDPRNYGYTF.

This clonotype has a count of ten or more. The V and J genes are TRBV11-2 and TRBJ1-4, with D possibly TRBD1 on 5 matching bases. The germline V and J ends were trimmed by 1 base and 11 bases, with 8 bases remaining between them. From germline, CDR1 is SGHAT and CDR2 FQNNGV. The CDR3 is 12 residues long. CDR3: CASSLGGGKLFF. Here the CDR3 DNA reads TGTGCCAGCAGCTTAGGGGGCGGGAAACTGTTTTTT.

At least ten counts were recorded for this clonotype. The genes are TRBV6-1 and TRBJ2-5, with D unclear. The V end was cut by 5 bases, the J end by 3 bases, with 13 bases between. Germline CDR1 reads MNHNS; CDR2 reads SASEGT. This CDR3 region has 14 residues. The CDR3 nucleotides are TGTGCCAGCAGTTTTAACGGGTTTGAAGAGACCCAGTACTTC. This translates into CASSFNGFEETQYF.

This clonotype was seen many times. The V and J genes are TRBV28 and TRBJ2-2; 9 nucleotides line up with TRBD1. This CDR3 is 14 amino acids long. Germline assignment: CDR1 MDHEN and CDR2 SYDVKM. V lost 10 bases to trimming and J lost 4 bases; unmatched junction nucleotides: 7. The CDR3 is CATLRDRATGELFF. In nucleotides, the CDR3 is TGTGCCACCCTCCGGGACAGGGCCACCGGGGAGCTGTTTTTT.

This clonotype has more than one count but fewer than ten. The CDR3 DNA reads TGCGCCAGCAGCTTGAATAGATTGGTCGGGACTGACGGAAACACCATATATTTT. Its translation: CASSLNRLVGTDGNTIYF. The J gene is TRBJ1-3, the V gene TRBV5-1, with D possibly being TRBD1 (5 bases). Germline CDR1 reads SGHRS; CDR2 reads YFSETQ. Trimming stripped 1 base from V and 4 bases from J, with 21 bases between. The CDR3 is 18 amino acids.

The J gene is TRBJ2-2, the V gene TRBV19; D remains unclear. There are 12 residues in the CDR3. With 4 bases removed from V and 11 bases from J, the gap between germline ends came to 11 bases. Germline V gene data show CDR1 as LNHDA and CDR2 as SQIVND (reference sequence). CDR3 DNA sequence: TGTGCCAGTAGTAGTGTACCGGGTGAGCTGTTTTTT. Protein product: CASSSVPGELFF.

This clonotype was seen ten or more times. The rearrangement uses TRBV28 and TRBJ2-7; the D is unclear. The length of the CDR3 is 13 residues. V lost 6 bases and J 3 bases, leaving 12 bases between the germline ends. Germline CDR1 reads MDHEN; CDR2 reads SYDVKM. For the CDR3, the DNA is TGTGCCAGCAGCCCCCGAGGAAACTACGAGCAGTACTTC. Protein sequence: CASSPRGNYEQYF.

This clonotype was recorded a few times. The V gene is TRBV20-1, the J gene TRBJ1-5; a weak D match, TRBD1 (6 bases). The germline V gene encodes CDR1 DFQATT and CDR2 SNEGSKA (reference sequence). CDR3 size: 14 residues. V lost 6 bases and J lost 3, with 15 bases in between. The CDR3 reads CSASPGQHNQPQHF. The CDR3 nucleotides read TGCAGTGCCTCGCCTGGACAGCACAATCAGCCCCAGCATTTT.

This clonotype was picked up many times. The chain couples TRBV6-1 to TRBJ2-4, with 7 bases lining up with TRBD2. The CDR3 length is 14 residues. J gave up 8 bases and V 0 bases, and 4 bases lay outside the gene matches. The germline V gene encodes CDR1 MNHNS and CDR2 SASEGT. CDR3 DNA: TGTGCCAGCAGTGAAGCTTGGGGGGGATACATTCAGTACTTC. It yields the protein CASSEAWGGYIQYF.

CDR3 amino acids: CASSEQGPYNEQFF. The CDR3 DNA reads TGCGCCAGCAGCGAACAGGGGCCCTACAATGAGCAGTTCTTC. This chain uses TRBV4-1 with TRBJ2-1, with 7 nucleotides matching TRBD1. The J segment lost 2 bases and the V segment lost 5 bases, leaving 3 bases of the junction unmatched. The germline CDR1 and CDR2 sequences are MGHRA and YSYEKL. This CDR3 spans 14 amino acids.

This clonotype was observed at least ten times. This chain joins TRBV20-1 and TRBJ2-7; 9 bases align to TRBD2. The ends lost 3 bases at V and 0 bases at J; junction bases unmatched: 6. Germline V gene sequence: CDR1 DFQATT, CDR2 SNEGSKA (reference sequence). The length of the CDR3 is 15 residues. The CDR3 region has the DNA TGCAGTGCTAGGATAGCGGGAGACCTCTCCTACGAGCAGTACTTC. This translates into CSARIAGDLSYEQYF.

The CDR3 spells CAWSKAGGGTDTQYF. CDR3 bases: TGTGCCTGGAGTAAGGCGGGGGGGGGCACAGATACGCAGTATTTT. This chain connects TRBV30 to TRBJ2-3, with 9 bases identical to TRBD2. Germline CDR1 GTSNPN, CDR2 SVGIG (reference sequence). This CDR3 has 15 amino acids. The trim removed 2 bases at V and 1 base at J, leaving 4 bases unmatched. Using reference TRBV30 and TRBJ2-3 for the parts outside the CDR3, the full variable domain is SQTIHQWPATLVQPVGSPLSLECTVEGTSNPNLYWYRQAAGRGLQLLFYSVGIGQISSEVPQNLSASRPQDRQFILSSKKLLLSDSGFYLCAWSKAGGGTDTQYFGPGTRLTVL.

This clonotype was counted at least ten times. V usage is TRBV7-9 and J usage is TRBJ2-1; TRBD2 matches at 11 bases. The V gene's germline CDR1 is SEHNR and CDR2 FQNEAQ (reference sequence). Losses at the gene ends were 5 bases for V and 5 bases for J; bases not matched to a gene: 5. This CDR3 has 15 amino acids. CDR3 nucleotide sequence: TGTGCCAGCAGCGACTTAGCGGGAGGGAACAATGAGCAGTTCTTC. This codes for CASSDLAGGNNEQFF.

This clonotype was recorded at least ten times. The rearrangement joins TRBV20-1 to TRBJ2-3; D remains unclear. The V end lost 0 bases, the J end lost 2 bases, and 18 bases lay between the germline ends. The germline V gene encodes CDR1 DFQATT and CDR2 SNEGSKA (reference sequence). The CDR3 length is 17 residues. The CDR3 DNA reads as TGCAGTGCTAGAGATTCTTGGGCGGACCGAGACACAGATACGCAGTATTTT. It translates to CSARDSWADRDTDTQYF.